These 28 T cell receptor beta chains were sequenced from one sample in a study of T-cell memory formation after mild COVID-19. In TCRdb, the 5' RACE reads were re-called with MiXCR into one record per CDR3 protein. The sample records roughly 610,000 distinct CDR3 sequences, around a sixth being singletons. Sample: PBMCs or a T cell subset sorted from them (not recorded which). The source is an adult woman who had mild COVID-19 (a few samples of this study predate the infection). Cell type and time point are not known.

This chain joins TRBV19 and TRBJ1-2, with D hard to call. Germline CDR1 and CDR2: LNHDA and SQIVND (reference sequence). With 3 bases removed from V and 5 bases from J, the gap between germline ends came to 13 bases. The CDR3 consists of 14 residues. DNA of the CDR3: TGTGCCAGTAGTATGGTCAGATCGGATTATGGCTACACCTTC. Its translation is CASSMVRSDYGYTF.

V gene TRBV5-6 combines with J gene TRBJ1-3, with TRBD1 identical over 7 bases. Germline V gives CDR1 SGHDT, CDR2 YYEEEE. CDR3 size: 17 residues. With V trimmed by 4 bases and J by 0 bases, 10 bases remained unmatched. CDR3 sequence: CASSNDRDGVSGNTIYF. The CDR3 DNA reads TGTGCCAGCAGCAATGACAGGGATGGTGTCTCTGGAAACACCATATATTTT.

For the CDR3, the DNA is TGTGCCAGCAGCCGCACTAGCGGGGTTTACGAGCAGTACTTC. Its translation: CASSRTSGVYEQYF. The chain combines TRBV7-9 with TRBJ2-7; 10 bases fit TRBD2. In germline, CDR1 is SEHNR, CDR2 FQNEAQ (reference sequence). The V gene end was trimmed by 5 bases and the J gene end by 4 bases; junction bases not matched to a gene: 5. CDR3 length: 14 residues. Full variable domain (remainder filled in from reference TRBV7-9 and TRBJ2-7): DTGVSQNPRHKITKRGQNVTFRCDPISEHNRLYWYRQTLGQGPEFLTYFQNEAQLEKSRLLSDRFSAERPKGSFSTLEIQRTEQGDSAMYLCASSRTSGVYEQYFGPGTRLTVT.

This chain uses TRBV9 with TRBJ2-1, with D perhaps matching TRBD2 (6 bases). Germline-derived CDR1 and CDR2 are SGDLS and YYNGEE. The CDR3 has 15 residues. Trimming took 0 bases from V and 4 from J, leaving 11 bases between them. CDR3 protein: CASSVGGGNYNEQFF. The CDR3 DNA sequence: TGTGCCAGCAGCGTAGGTGGGGGGAATTACAATGAGCAGTTCTTC.

The chain uses TRBV5-1 and TRBJ1-2; perhaps TRBD1 as D (6 bases). This CDR3 region has 13 residues. V lost 2 bases and J lost 6, with 11 bases in between. The germline V gene has CDR1 SGHRS and CDR2 YFSETQ. CDR3 in DNA: TGCGCCAGCAGCTTAAGGACAGCGGATGGCTACACCTTC. Amino acids: CASSLRTADGYTF.

This clonotype was found many times. The chain combines TRBV7-6 with TRBJ2-3; possibly TRBD2 for D (5 bases). The CDR3 is made up of 15 amino acids. V gave up 4 bases and J gave up 7 bases, with 18 bases separating them. Germline CDR1 is SGHVS and CDR2 is FNYEAQ. The CDR3 DNA follows: TGTGCCAGCAGCTCTAAGTCGGGGTGGGAGCATACGCAGTATTTT. Its translation: CASSSKSGWEHTQYF.

This clonotype showed up just a few times. V and J are TRBV20-1 and TRBJ2-7, with a possible D match to TRBD2 (6 bases). CDR1 and CDR2 (germline): DFQATT, SNEGSKA (reference sequence). Trimming cost V 1 base and J 3 bases, with 10 bases left between them. The CDR3 totals 13 residues. The CDR3 DNA sequence: TGCAGTGCTAGAGGGACTAATGTCTACGAGCAGTACTTC. It is translated as CSARGTNVYEQYF.

This clonotype came up many times. The chain links TRBV12-3 or TRBV12-4 to TRBJ2-5; D is uncertain. CDR3 length: 11 residues. Trimming pared 2 bases from V and 7 bases from J, leaving 5 bases between. This CDR3 reads CASSLSGTQYF. The CDR3, as DNA: TGTGCCAGCAGTTTATCTGGGACCCAGTACTTC.

This clonotype has just a few counts. The chain recombines TRBV4-3 with TRBJ1-2, with a possible D match to TRBD1 (6 bases). Germline CDR1 reads LGHNA; CDR2 reads YSLEER. V was trimmed by 0 bases and J by 0 bases, leaving 11 bases between them. The CDR3 is made up of 16 amino acids. The CDR3 spells CASSQDLAGANYGYTF. Here the CDR3 DNA reads TGCGCCAGCAGCCAAGACCTGGCAGGGGCTAACTATGGCTACACCTTC.

There are a few counts of this clonotype. The chain has TRBV19 and TRBJ2-1; 13 bases line up with TRBD2. CDR3 length: 17 residues. Germline assignment: CDR1 LNHDA and CDR2 SQIVND (reference sequence). The ends lost 5 bases at V and 0 bases at J; junction bases unmatched: 4. The CDR3 region is CASSLTSGRYSYNEQFF. In DNA form, the CDR3 reads TGTGCCAGTAGTCTGACTAGCGGGAGGTACTCCTACAATGAGCAGTTCTTC. Full variable domain (rest looked up from reference TRBV19 and TRBJ2-1): DGGITQSPKYLFRKEGQNVTLSCEQNLNHDAMYWYRQDPGQGLRLIYYSQIVNDFQKGDIAEGYSVSREKKESFPLTVTSAQKNPTAFYLCASSLTSGRYSYNEQFFGPGTRLTVL.

V and J are TRBV27 and TRBJ1-6, with D uncertain. Trimming stripped 6 bases from V and 4 bases from J, with 4 bases between. Germline CDR1 and CDR2: MNHEY and SMNVEV (reference sequence). The CDR3 length is 12 residues. Here the CDR3 reads CASREYNSPLHF. CDR3 coding DNA: TGTGCCAGCAGGGAATATAATTCACCCCTCCACTTT.

This chain joins TRBV19 and TRBJ2-5; no definite D call. The germline V gene encodes CDR1 LNHDA and CDR2 SQIVND (reference sequence). Trimming removed 2 bases at V and 4 bases at J, with 11 bases between. This CDR3 region has 14 residues. The CDR3 coding sequence is TGTGCCAGTAGTATAAAGGTCTACCGAGAGACCCAGTACTTC. This translates into CASSIKVYRETQYF.

V is TRBV11-3 and J is TRBJ1-1, with D unclear. Looked up from germline, CDR1 is SGHNT and CDR2 is YENEEA. The CDR3 loop spans 13 amino acids. Trimming removed 1 base from V and 10 bases from J, with 13 bases in between. CDR3 in amino acids: CASSLVQHESAFF. CDR3 DNA: TGTGCCAGCAGCTTAGTCCAGCACGAATCAGCTTTCTTT.

This sequence joins TRBV20-1 and TRBJ2-7; 8 bases agree with TRBD1. Germline V gene data show CDR1 as DFQATT and CDR2 as SNEGSKA (reference sequence). The CDR3 runs 17 residues. V lost 1 base to trimming and J lost 0 bases; unmatched junction nucleotides: 11. CDR3 amino acids: CSARGPHRGSTSYEQYF. For the CDR3, the DNA is TGCAGTGCTAGAGGCCCCCACAGGGGGAGCACCTCCTACGAGCAGTACTTC.

CDR3 nucleotide sequence: TGTGCCACCAGGGACGGCTGGAACACTGAAGCTTTCTTT. Translated, it gives CATRDGWNTEAFF. The chain uses TRBV24-1 and TRBJ1-1; unclear D gene. V lost 7 bases, J lost 1 base, and 9 bases lay in between. The CDR3 is 13 amino acids. Germline V gene data show CDR1 as KGHDR and CDR2 as SFDVKD.

This clonotype was counted only a few times. V is TRBV6-2 or TRBV6-3 and J is TRBJ2-3; TRBD2 matches at 9 bases. The CDR3 sequence is 15 residues long. V dropped 7 bases and J dropped 0; count of bases not matched to a gene: 5. Germline CDR1 is MNHEY and CDR2 is SVGEGT. CDR3 coding DNA: TGTGCCAGCACCTTAGCGGGAGATAGCACAGATACGCAGTATTTT. Translating it yields CASTLAGDSTDTQYF.

The chain combines TRBV29-1 with TRBJ2-1; D tentatively reads TRBD1 or TRBD2 (6 bases each). V was shortened by 6 bases and J by 10 bases, with 16 bases between the two germline ends. The CDR3 loop spans 12 amino acids. Germline V gives CDR1 SQVTM, CDR2 ANQGSEA. This CDR3 is CSVKKMGGEQFF. In DNA, the CDR3 is TGCAGCGTGAAGAAGATGGGGGGCGAGCAGTTCTTC.

The chain joins TRBV4-2 to TRBJ1-2; D call uncertain. V was trimmed by 0 bases and J by 3 bases, leaving 5 bases between them. CDR1 LGHNA and CDR2 YNFKEQ come from the germline V gene. The CDR3 contains 13 residues. In DNA, the CDR3 is TGTGCCAGCAGCCAAGACGGCTACTATGGCTACACCTTC. It yields the protein CASSQDGYYGYTF.

The chain couples TRBV7-2 to TRBJ2-7, with TRBD2 matching over 12 bases. Trimming cost V 4 bases and J 4 bases; bases outside gene matches: 8. The CDR3 spans 16 residues. The germline V gene encodes CDR1 SGHTA and CDR2 FQGNSA. The chain's CDR3 is CASSYFLAGGLYEQYF. CDR3 nucleotide sequence: TGTGCCAGCAGCTATTTTCTAGCGGGGGGGCTTTACGAGCAGTACTTC.

A few counts support this clonotype. This chain uses TRBV2 with TRBJ1-6, with D possibly matching TRBD1 (5 bases). V was clipped by 3 bases and J by 1 base, with 7 bases between them. CDR1 and CDR2 (germline): SNHLY, FYNNEI. The length of the CDR3 is 15 residues. CDR3 amino acids: CASSDRESYNSPLHF. CDR3 nucleotide sequence: TGTGCCAGCAGTGACAGGGAATCCTATAATTCACCCCTCCACTTT.

This clonotype has ten or more counts. The gene calls are TRBV5-1 and TRBJ2-7; D is tentatively TRBD1 or TRBD2 (5 bases each). The CDR3 runs to 14 residues. Deletions cut 1 base from V and 2 bases from J, with 10 bases between. Germline V CDR1 and CDR2: SGHRS, YFSETQ. The CDR3 DNA is TGCGCCAGCAGCTTGACAGGAGGACCCTACGAGCAGTACTTC. Translation: CASSLTGGPYEQYF.

This clonotype was recorded a few times. The V call is TRBV7-8, the J call TRBJ2-7, with 9 positions matching TRBD1. The CDR3 totals 18 residues. The trim removed 4 bases at V and 0 bases at J, leaving 13 bases unmatched. Germline CDR1 is SGHVS and CDR2 is FQNEAQ. The DNA of the CDR3 is TGTGCCAGCAGCTGGGGAGCGGGACAGGGTCTGAGCTCCTACGAGCAGTACTTC. It encodes CASSWGAGQGLSSYEQYF. The whole variable domain, filled in from reference TRBV7-8 and TRBJ2-7, reads GAGVSQSPRYKVAKRGQDVALRCDPISGHVSLFWYQQALGQGPEFLTYFQNEAQLDKSGLPSDRFFAERPEGSVSTLKIQRTQQEDSAVYLCASSWGAGQGLSSYEQYFGPGTRLTVT.

This chain uses TRBV15 with TRBJ1-4; a possible D gene is TRBD1 (6 bases). This CDR3 is built from 14 residues. V was cut by 1 base and J by 8 bases, with 11 bases left in between. CDR1 is LNHNV and CDR2 is YYDKDF in the germline V gene (reference sequence). CDR3 protein: CATSRVGGREKLFF. In DNA form, the CDR3 reads TGTGCCACCAGCAGAGTTGGGGGGCGAGAAAAACTGTTTTTT.

The chain carries TRBV6-4 and TRBJ1-2; 9 bases align to TRBD1. This CDR3 is built from 16 residues. CDR1 and CDR2 (germline): MRHNA, SNTAGT. V was pared by 4 bases and J by 2 bases, with 8 bases of the junction left unmatched. CDR3 coding DNA: TGTGCCAGCAGTGCTACAGGGGGCACGGTGAACTATGGCTACACCTTC. Its protein product is CASSATGGTVNYGYTF.

This clonotype was seen only a few times. The chain carries TRBV10-3 and TRBJ2-1; TRBD2 agrees at 15 bases. Germline values: CDR1 ENHRY, CDR2 SYGVKD. The CDR3 is made up of 18 amino acids. Trimming cost V 10 bases and J 0 bases; bases outside gene matches: 10. The CDR3 DNA sequence: TGTGCCACGGGGACTAGCGGGGGGTCTTACAGCTCCTACAATGAGCAGTTCTTC. Amino acid sequence: CATGTSGGSYSSYNEQFF.

The genes are TRBV6-5 and TRBJ2-2; D is possibly TRBD1 (5 bases). Trimming left V 0 bases short and J 6 bases short, with 8 bases between. From germline, CDR1 is MNHEY and CDR2 SVGAGI. The length of the CDR3 is 14 residues. CDR3 region: CASSYSEGAGELFF. CDR3 nucleotides: TGTGCCAGCAGTTACTCGGAAGGGGCCGGGGAGCTGTTTTTT.

The DNA of the CDR3 is TGTGCCAGCAGTCCTCTTAGAGAGACCCAGTACTTC. Residues: CASSPLRETQYF. The chain recombines TRBV6-1 with TRBJ2-5; D ambiguous. Germline-derived CDR1 and CDR2 are MNHNS and SASEGT. Trimming pared 5 bases from V and 4 bases from J, leaving 8 bases between. CDR3 length equals 12 residues.

This clonotype was seen a few times. The chain uses TRBV12-3 or TRBV12-4 and TRBJ2-3; a possible D gene is TRBD1 (5 bases). V was trimmed by 5 bases and J by 8 bases, leaving 11 bases between them. The CDR3 loop spans 12 amino acids. CDR3 DNA sequence: TGTGCCAGCAGTGCAGGGTCAGGTACGCAGTATTTT. This sequence encodes CASSAGSGTQYF.